The clone carrying this TCR beta chain showed up just a few times. J gave up 7 bases and V 7 bases, and 14 bases lay outside the gene matches. This CDR3 contains 16 residues. TCRdb used MiXCR to reprocess the RT-PCR reads, holding one entry per CDR3 protein. The sample includes fewer than 800,000 distinct CDR3 sequences, around 14% seen only once; the top ten take roughly 3.9%. The sample taken for sequencing was memory CD4+ T cells from blood. V is TRBV12-3 or TRBV12-4 and J is TRBJ2-1; 9 nucleotides agree with TRBD1. This sequence originates from a female donor in good health, serving as a healthy control. The CDR3 region is CASIKRGQGSNNEQFF. The DNA of the CDR3 is TGTGCCAGCATCAAAAGGGGACAGGGTTCTAATAATGAGCAGTTCTTC.